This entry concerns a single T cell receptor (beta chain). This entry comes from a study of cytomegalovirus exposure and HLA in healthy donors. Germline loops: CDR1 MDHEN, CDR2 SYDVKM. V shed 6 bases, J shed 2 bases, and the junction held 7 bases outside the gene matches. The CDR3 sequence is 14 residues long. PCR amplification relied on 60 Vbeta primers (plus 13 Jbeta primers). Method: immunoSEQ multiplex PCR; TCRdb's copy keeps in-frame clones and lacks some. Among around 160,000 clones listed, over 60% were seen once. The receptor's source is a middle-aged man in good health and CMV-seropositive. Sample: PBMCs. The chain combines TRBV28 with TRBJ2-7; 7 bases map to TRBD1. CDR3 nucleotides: TGTGCCAGCAGCCTTTACAGGGGACCCTACGAGCAGTACTTC. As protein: CASSLYRGPYEQYF.